This is a list of T cell receptor beta chains from one sample in a study of vaccination and CD4 T cells after COVID-19. Their recognized antigens are unknown. TCRdb re-called the PCR reads with MiXCR, one entry per CDR3 protein. The sample has 16,000 or so distinct CDR3 sequences, around half seen once; the top ten hold 3.5% to 4.5%. Sample: CD4+ T cells from blood, cultured in vitro, taken before SARS-CoV-2 vaccination. Receptors were obtained from a human donor who had recovered from COVID-19. The CDR3 runs from the conserved cysteine through the conserved F or W. D genes are given only for firm matches. For some rows the clone size is stated as once, few or many, or as a class when expanded; others skip it.

CDR3nt,CDR3aa,d_gene,v_gene,abundance,j_gene
TGCAGTCCACACCAGGGGGCTGGTGGCTACACCTTC,CSPHQGAGGYTF,TRBD1,TRBV20-1,.,TRBJ1-2
TGTGCCAGCAGTTACGCAAGACGGACGAACACCGGGGAGCTGTTTTTT,CASSYARRTNTGELFF,.,TRBV6-2/TRBV6-3,.,TRBJ2-2
TGTGCCAGCAGAAGGGCACCCCAAGAGACCCAGTACTTC,CASRRAPQETQYF,.,TRBV7-2,.,TRBJ2-5
TGTGCCAGCAGTTCTATGATGGGGGTGGCGTCCTACGAGCAGTACTTC,CASSSMMGVASYEQYF,.,TRBV12-3/TRBV12-4,few,TRBJ2-7
TGTGCCAGCAGTGTCGAGAAAAACATTCAGTACTTC,CASSVEKNIQYF,.,TRBV6-1,.,TRBJ2-4
TGTGCCATCAGGGAAGGGGACTCTAGCAATCAGCCCCAGCATTTT,CAIREGDSSNQPQHF,.,TRBV10-3,few,TRBJ1-5
TGTGCCAGCAGTGGATCAGGGCGAGCTTCACCCCTCCACTTT,CASSGSGRASPLHF,.,TRBV10-2,.,TRBJ1-6
TGCAGCGTTAACAGGGCAAACACTGAAGCTTTCTTT,CSVNRANTEAFF,.,TRBV29-1,.,TRBJ1-1
TGCAGTGCTGAAGAGGCTGGTACAGAGACCCAGTACTTC,CSAEEAGTETQYF,.,TRBV20-1,.,TRBJ2-5
TGCAGTGCTCCCGGCCCGCCGGTAAACAGGGGGCTTGGCTATGGCTACACCTTC,CSAPGPPVNRGLGYGYTF,TRBD1,TRBV20-1,few,TRBJ1-2
TGCAGTGCTAGAGATCTCCCAGGTGGGGGGCGCAAAGTAGGAGGCTACACCTTC,CSARDLPGGGRKVGGYTF,.,TRBV20-1,few,TRBJ1-2